A single sample gave rise to the 6 T cell receptor beta chains below, sequenced in a study of CD8 T cells in ankylosing spondylitis (dated by TCRdb to 2015 to 2018). Overall study results and their limits: A TCR beta motif of roughly 8 highly homologous amino acid variants appeared characteristic of blood from ankylosing spondylitis patients.

Their recognized antigens are unknown. Library prep was done by 5' RACE. TCRdb names Illumina HiSeq 2500 as the instrument used. Starting from the raw public reads, TCRdb applied fastp trimming at Q25, assembled clones with MiXCR and retained in-frame beta chains. Identical CDR3 proteins give one entry, which carries the most common genes and DNA. Present in this sample are roughly 440,000 distinct CDR3 sequences, 15% to 20% of which were seen just once. Together, the top ten hold under 1.2% of the sample. Sequenced: blood, either unsorted or a sorted T cell fraction (not recorded which). Source of these receptors: a male donor with ankylosing spondylitis.

Turning to this clonotype: Relative to the germline gene, one junction end is altered; a read error may explain this. The chain joins TRBV9 to TRBJ1-5; possibly TRBD1 for D (5 bases). This CDR3 has 15 residues. Germline V CDR1 and CDR2: SGDLS, YYNGEE. In DNA form, the CDR3 reads TGTGGCAGCAGCCCTTCTCGGGGGTTCAATCAGCCCCAGCATTTT. Translating it yields CGSSPSRGFNQPQHF.

This chain connects TRBV6-5 to TRBJ1-4; possible D gene TRBD1, 6 bases. Germline loops: CDR1 MNHEY, CDR2 SVGAGI. V was shortened by 2 bases and J by 3 bases, with 10 bases between the two germline ends. The CDR3 is 15 residues long. This chain's CDR3 is CASSYTGMPNEKLFF. In DNA, the CDR3 is TGTGCCAGCAGTTACACAGGGATGCCTAATGAAAAACTGTTTTTT.

The sample holds a few counts of this clonotype. V and J are TRBV6-1 and TRBJ1-1; weak D call: TRBD1 (6 bases). V dropped 5 bases and J dropped 4 bases, with 17 bases sitting between them. The CDR3 is made up of 15 amino acids. CDR1 MNHNS and CDR2 SASEGT come from the germline V gene. The CDR3 region is CASSTPPRGSTEAFF. The DNA of the CDR3 is TGTGCCAGCAGTACCCCACCCAGGGGTAGCACTGAAGCTTTCTTT.

This clonotype was counted between two and nine times. The chain links TRBV12-3 or TRBV12-4 to TRBJ1-2; TRBD1 is a possible D gene (6 bases). The CDR3 length is 13 residues. The ends were cut back, 2 bases at V and 5 bases at J, with 9 bases in the middle. Written as DNA, the CDR3 is TGTGCCAGCAGTTTATGGGGGCCATATGGCTACACCTTC. Translated: CASSLWGPYGYTF.

This rearrangement joins TRBV4-1 to TRBJ1-5, with 7 positions matching TRBD1. CDR1 MGHRA and CDR2 YSYEKL come from the germline V gene. The CDR3 runs 15 residues. Unmatched junction bases numbered 2, after V lost 1 base and J lost 2 bases. The CDR3 loop is CASSQVGTGNQPQHF. The CDR3 DNA reads TGCGCCAGCAGCCAAGTAGGGACAGGCAATCAGCCCCAGCATTTT.

This clonotype was counted between two and nine times. CDR3 DNA sequence: TGTGCCAGCAGTATTAGAAGTGCATCTGGGGCCAACGTCCTGACTTTC. Its protein product is CASSIRSASGANVLTF. V usage is TRBV5-6 and J usage is TRBJ2-6; unclear D gene. V was shortened by 5 bases and J by 1 base, with 13 bases between the two germline ends. CDR3 length equals 16 residues. Germline CDR1 SGHDT, CDR2 YYEEEE.